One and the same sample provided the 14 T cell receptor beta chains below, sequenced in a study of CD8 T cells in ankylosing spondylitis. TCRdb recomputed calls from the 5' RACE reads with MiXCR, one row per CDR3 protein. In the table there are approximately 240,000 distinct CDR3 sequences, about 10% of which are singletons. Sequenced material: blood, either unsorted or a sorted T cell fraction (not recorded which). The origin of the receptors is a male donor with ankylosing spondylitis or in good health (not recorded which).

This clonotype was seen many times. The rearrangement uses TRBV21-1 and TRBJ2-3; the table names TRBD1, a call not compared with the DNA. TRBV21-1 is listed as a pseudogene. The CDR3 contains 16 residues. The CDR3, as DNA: TGTGCCAGCAGCAAAGCGCAACAGGGGGTTGCAGATACGCAGTATTTT. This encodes CASSKAQQGVADTQYF.

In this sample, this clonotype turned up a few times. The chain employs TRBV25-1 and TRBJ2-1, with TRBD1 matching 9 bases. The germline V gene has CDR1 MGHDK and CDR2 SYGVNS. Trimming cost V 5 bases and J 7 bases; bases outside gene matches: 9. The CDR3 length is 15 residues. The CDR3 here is CASSSSGQGRNEQFF. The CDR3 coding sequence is TGTGCCAGCAGTTCTTCAGGACAGGGGAGGAATGAGCAGTTCTTC. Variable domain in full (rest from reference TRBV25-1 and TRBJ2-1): EADIYQTPRYLVIGTGKKITLECSQTMGHDKMYWYQQDPGMELHLIHYSYGVNSTEKGDLSSESTVSRIRTEHFPLTLESARPSHTSQYLCASSSSGQGRNEQFFGPGTRLTVL.

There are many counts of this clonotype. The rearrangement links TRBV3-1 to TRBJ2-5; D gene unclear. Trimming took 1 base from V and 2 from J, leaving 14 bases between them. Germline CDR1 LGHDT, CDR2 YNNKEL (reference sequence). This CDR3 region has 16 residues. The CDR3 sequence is CASSQGAADGQETQYF. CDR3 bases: TGTGCCAGCAGCCAAGGGGCGGCGGACGGGCAAGAGACCCAGTACTTC.

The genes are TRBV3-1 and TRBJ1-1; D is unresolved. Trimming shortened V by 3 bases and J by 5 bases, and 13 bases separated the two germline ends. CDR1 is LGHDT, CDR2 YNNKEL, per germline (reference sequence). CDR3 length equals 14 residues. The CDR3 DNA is TGTGCCAGCAGCCACCCCGAGGAAGGAACTGAAGCTTTCTTT. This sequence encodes CASSHPEEGTEAFF.

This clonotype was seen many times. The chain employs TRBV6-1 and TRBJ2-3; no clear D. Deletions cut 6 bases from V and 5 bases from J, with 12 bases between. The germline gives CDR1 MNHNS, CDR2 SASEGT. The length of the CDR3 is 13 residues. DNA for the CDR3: TGTGCCAGCAGCAAGAGACCCGAAGATACGCAGTATTTT. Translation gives CASSKRPEDTQYF.

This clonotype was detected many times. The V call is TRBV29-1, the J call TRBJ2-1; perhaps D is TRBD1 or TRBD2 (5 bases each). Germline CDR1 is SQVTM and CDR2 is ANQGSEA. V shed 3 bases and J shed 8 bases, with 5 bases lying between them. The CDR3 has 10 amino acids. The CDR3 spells CSVEGDEQFF. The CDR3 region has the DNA TGCAGCGTTGAGGGGGATGAGCAGTTCTTC.

The CDR3 protein is CASSQVRTSGANEQFF. The CDR3 bases are TGCGCCAGCAGCCAAGTCCGGACTAGCGGGGCCAATGAGCAGTTCTTC. This chain uses TRBV4-1 with TRBJ2-1; 12 positions match TRBD2. V shed 1 base and J 6 bases; nucleotides not matched to a gene: 4. The germline gives CDR1 MGHRA, CDR2 YSYEKL. This CDR3 comprises 16 residues.

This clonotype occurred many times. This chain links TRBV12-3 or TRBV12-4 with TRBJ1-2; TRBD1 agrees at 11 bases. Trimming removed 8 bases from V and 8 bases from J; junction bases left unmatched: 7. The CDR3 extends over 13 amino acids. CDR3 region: CASRGQGAPGYTF. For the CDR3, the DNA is TGTGCCAGCCGAGGACAGGGGGCGCCCGGCTACACCTTC.

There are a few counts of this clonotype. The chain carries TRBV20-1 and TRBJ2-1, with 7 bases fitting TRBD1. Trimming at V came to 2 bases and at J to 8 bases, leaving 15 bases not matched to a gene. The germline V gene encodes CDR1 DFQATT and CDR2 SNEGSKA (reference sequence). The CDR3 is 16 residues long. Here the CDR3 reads CSARSQTGVALDEQFF. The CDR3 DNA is TGCAGTGCTAGATCCCAAACAGGGGTCGCGTTAGATGAGCAGTTCTTC.

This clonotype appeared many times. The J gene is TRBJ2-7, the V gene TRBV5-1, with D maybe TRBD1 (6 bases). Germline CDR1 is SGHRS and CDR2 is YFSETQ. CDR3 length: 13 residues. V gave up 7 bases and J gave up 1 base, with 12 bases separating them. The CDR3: CASRRDTSYEQYF. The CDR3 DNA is TGCGCCAGCCGCCGGGACACGTCCTACGAGCAGTACTTC. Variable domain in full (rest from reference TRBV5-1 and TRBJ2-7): KAGVTQTPRYLIKTRGQQVTLSCSPISGHRSVSWYQQTPGQGLQFLFEYFSETQRNKGNFPGRFSGRQFSNSRSEMNVSTLELGDSALYLCASRRDTSYEQYFGPGTRLTVT.

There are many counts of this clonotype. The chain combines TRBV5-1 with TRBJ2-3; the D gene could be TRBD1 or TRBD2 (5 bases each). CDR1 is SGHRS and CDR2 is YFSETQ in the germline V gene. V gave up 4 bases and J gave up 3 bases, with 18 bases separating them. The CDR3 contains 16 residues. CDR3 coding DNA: TGCGCCAGCAGCCTACAAGGACTGGGGCAAACAGATACGCAGTATTTT. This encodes CASSLQGLGQTDTQYF.

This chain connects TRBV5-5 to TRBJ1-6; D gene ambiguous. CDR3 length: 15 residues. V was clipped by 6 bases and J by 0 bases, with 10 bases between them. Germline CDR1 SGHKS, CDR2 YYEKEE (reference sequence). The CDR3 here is CASTLRSSYNSPLHF. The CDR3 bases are TGTGCCAGCACCCTGCGTAGCTCCTATAATTCACCCCTCCACTTT.

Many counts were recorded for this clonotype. CDR3 sequence: CAWSASTSGFRTDTQYF. CDR3 in DNA: TGTGCCTGGAGTGCGTCGACTAGCGGATTCCGCACAGATACGCAGTATTTT. The J gene is TRBJ2-3, the V gene TRBV30, with 9 positions matching TRBD2. Germline-derived CDR1 and CDR2 are GTSNPN and SVGIG (reference sequence). CDR3 length equals 17 residues. J lost 1 base, V lost 1 base, and 9 bases had no gene match.

The CDR3 protein is CASSEHRTSYEQYF. CDR3 in DNA: TGCGCCAGCAGTGAACACCGTACCTCCTACGAGCAGTACTTC. This chain joins TRBV10-2 and TRBJ2-7; D gene uncertain. Germline V gene data show CDR1 as WSHSY and CDR2 as SAAADI. Trimming took off 3 bases at V and 0 bases at J, with 9 bases between the two ends. This CDR3 region has 14 residues.